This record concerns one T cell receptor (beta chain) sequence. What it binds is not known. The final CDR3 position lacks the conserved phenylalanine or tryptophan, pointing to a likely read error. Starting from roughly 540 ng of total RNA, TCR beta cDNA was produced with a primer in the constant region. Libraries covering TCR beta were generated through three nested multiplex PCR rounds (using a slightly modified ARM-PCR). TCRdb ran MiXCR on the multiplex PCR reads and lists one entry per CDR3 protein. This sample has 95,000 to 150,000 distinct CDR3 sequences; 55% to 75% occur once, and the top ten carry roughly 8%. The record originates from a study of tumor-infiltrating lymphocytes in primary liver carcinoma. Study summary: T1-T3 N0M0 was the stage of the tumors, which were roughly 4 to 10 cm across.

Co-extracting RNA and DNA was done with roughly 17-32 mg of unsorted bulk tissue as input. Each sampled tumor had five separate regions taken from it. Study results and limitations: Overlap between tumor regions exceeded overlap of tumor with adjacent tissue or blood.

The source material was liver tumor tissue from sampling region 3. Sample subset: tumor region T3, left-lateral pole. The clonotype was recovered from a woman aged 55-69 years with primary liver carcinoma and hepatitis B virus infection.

This CDR3 is CGSSTGVEQYS. For the CDR3, the DNA is TGTGGCAGCAGTACAGGGGTCGAGCAGTACTCC. The chain employs TRBV6-2 or TRBV6-3 and TRBJ2-7; the match to TRBD1 covers 7 bases. The CDR3 length is 11 residues. Germline loops: CDR1 MNHEY, CDR2 SVGEGT.